These 5 T cell receptor beta chains share one sample of origin, sequenced in a study of CD8 T cells in Susac syndrome. It was with random hexamers that about 0.45 to 1 ug RNA was reverse transcribed. TCRdb reprocessed the immunoSEQ multiplex PCR reads via MiXCR and lists one record per CDR3 protein. Of 200,000 or so distinct CDR3 sequences listed, nearly 95% are singletons. Sequencing input: CD4+ T cells from PBMCs. These receptors were taken from a human donor with multiple sclerosis.

The gene calls are TRBV5-6 and TRBJ1-2; possible D gene TRBD1, 6 bases. V lost 1 base, J lost 2 bases, and 9 bases lay in between. Per germline, CDR1 SGHDT and CDR2 YYEEEE. The CDR3 is 14 amino acids. CDR3 DNA sequence: TGTGCCAGCAGCTTGACAGGGTGGAACTATGGCTACACCTTC. It translates to CASSLTGWNYGYTF.

V usage is TRBV20-1 and J usage is TRBJ1-1; 10 positions match TRBD1. This CDR3 is 14 amino acids long. J was trimmed by 5 bases and V by 3 bases; bases with no gene match: 6. The germline V gene has CDR1 DFQATT and CDR2 SNEGSKA (reference sequence). The CDR3 loop reads CSASFGQGVTEAFF. The CDR3 DNA is TGCAGTGCTAGTTTCGGACAGGGGGTAACTGAAGCTTTCTTT.

V gene TRBV20-1 combines with J gene TRBJ2-7, with a tentative D call TRBD2 (6 bases). Looked up from germline, CDR1 is DFQATT and CDR2 is SNEGSKA (reference sequence). CDR3 length: 12 amino acids. The V end lost 6 bases, the J end lost 1 base, and 10 bases lay between the germline ends. This CDR3 is CSAQLASYEQYF. CDR3 bases: TGCAGTGCGCAACTAGCTTCCTACGAGCAGTACTTC.

The CDR3 coding sequence is TGTGCCAGCAGCAAATCGGAGGGGTGGAACACTGAAGCTTTCTTT. This translates into CASSKSEGWNTEAFF. V and J are TRBV21-1 and TRBJ1-1; the table names TRBD1, a call not compared with the DNA. TRBV21-1 is noted as a pseudogene. The CDR3 loop spans 15 amino acids.

The chain has TRBV4-1 and TRBJ1-1, with 8 bases lining up with TRBD1. CDR1 and CDR2 (germline): MGHRA, YSYEKL. The length of the CDR3 is 16 residues. J gave up 0 bases and V 3 bases, and 6 bases lay outside the gene matches. The CDR3 DNA reads TGCGCCAGCAGCCAGGGAAGGACAGGGATGAACACTGAAGCTTTCTTT. As protein: CASSQGRTGMNTEAFF.